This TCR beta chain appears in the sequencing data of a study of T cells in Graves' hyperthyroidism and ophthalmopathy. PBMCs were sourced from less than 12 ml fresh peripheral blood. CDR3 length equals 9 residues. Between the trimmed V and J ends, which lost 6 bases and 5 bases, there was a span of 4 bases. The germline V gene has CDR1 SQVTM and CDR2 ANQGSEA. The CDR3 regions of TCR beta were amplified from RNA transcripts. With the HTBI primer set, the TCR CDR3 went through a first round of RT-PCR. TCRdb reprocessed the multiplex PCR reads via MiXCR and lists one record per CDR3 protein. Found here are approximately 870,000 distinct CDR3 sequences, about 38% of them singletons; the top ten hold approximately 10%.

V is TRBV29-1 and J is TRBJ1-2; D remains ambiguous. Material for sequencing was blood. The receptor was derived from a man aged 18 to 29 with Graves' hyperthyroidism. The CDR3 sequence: CSVRYGYTF. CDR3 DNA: TGCAGCGTGAGGTATGGCTACACCTTC. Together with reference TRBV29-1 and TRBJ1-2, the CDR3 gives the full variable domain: SAVISQKPSRDICQRGTSLTIQCQVDSQVTMMFWYRQQPGQSLTLIATANQGSEATYESGFVIDKFPISRPNLTFSTLTVSNMSPEDSSIYLCSVRYGYTFGSGTRLTVV.